This TCR beta chain was identified during a study of blood T cell repertoires in COVID-19. Looking at the study overall: Sources were T cells, B-cell-depleted T cells, or PBMCs; the material itself was cDNA or gDNA.

Seattle cases were enrolled at active infection and followed longitudinally. CDR3 length: 16 residues. V shed 3 bases and J 2 bases; nucleotides not matched to a gene: 5. Germline CDR1 reads MNHEY; CDR2 reads SMNVEV (reference sequence). In the study's own analysis: It was from reference gene primer amplification that nucleated cell counts were estimated. The data were produced by immunoSEQ multiplex PCR, yet TCRdb's version contains in-frame clones alone and is incomplete. The V and J calls and the clone size are those of that table, but D and trimming were determined from the DNA. The sample lists about 300,000 clones, around nine tenths occurring once.

The rearrangement uses TRBV27 and TRBJ1-2, with 11 bases aligning to TRBD1. The receptor's source is a woman aged 30 to 39 with COVID-19, enrolled during active disease. Source material: peripheral blood. Here the CDR3 reads CASSFSGTGGNYGYTF. CDR3 nucleotides: TGTGCCAGCAGTTTCTCCGGGACAGGGGGAAACTATGGCTACACCTTC.